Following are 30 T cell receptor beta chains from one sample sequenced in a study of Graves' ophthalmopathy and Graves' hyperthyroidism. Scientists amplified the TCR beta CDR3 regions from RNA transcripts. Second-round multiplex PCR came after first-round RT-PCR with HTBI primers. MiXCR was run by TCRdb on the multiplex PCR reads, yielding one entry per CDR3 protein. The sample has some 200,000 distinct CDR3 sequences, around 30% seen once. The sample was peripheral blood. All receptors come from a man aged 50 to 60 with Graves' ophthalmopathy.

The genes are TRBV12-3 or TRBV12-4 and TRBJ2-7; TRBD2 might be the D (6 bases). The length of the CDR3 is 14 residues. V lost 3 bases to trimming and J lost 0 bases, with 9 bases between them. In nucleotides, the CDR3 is TGTGCCAGCAGTTTCGGAGCGGGCTCCTACGAGCAGTACTTC. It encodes CASSFGAGSYEQYF.

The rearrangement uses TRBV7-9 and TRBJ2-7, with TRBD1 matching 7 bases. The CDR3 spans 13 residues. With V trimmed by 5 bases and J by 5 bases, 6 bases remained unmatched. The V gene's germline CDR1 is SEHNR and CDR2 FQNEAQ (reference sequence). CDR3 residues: CASSTRDSHEQYF. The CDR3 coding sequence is TGTGCCAGCAGCACACGGGACAGTCACGAGCAGTACTTC. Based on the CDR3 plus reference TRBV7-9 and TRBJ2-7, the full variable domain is DTGVSQNPRHKITKRGQNVTFRCDPISEHNRLYWYRQTLGQGPEFLTYFQNEAQLEKSRLLSDRFSAERPKGSFSTLEIQRTEQGDSAMYLCASSTRDSHEQYFGPGTRLTVT.

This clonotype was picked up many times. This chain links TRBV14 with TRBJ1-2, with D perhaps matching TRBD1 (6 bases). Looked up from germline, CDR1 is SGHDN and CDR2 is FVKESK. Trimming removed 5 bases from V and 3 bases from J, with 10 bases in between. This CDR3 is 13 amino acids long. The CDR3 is CASSETGYYGYTF. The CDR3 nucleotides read TGTGCCAGCAGCGAGACAGGCTACTATGGCTACACCTTC. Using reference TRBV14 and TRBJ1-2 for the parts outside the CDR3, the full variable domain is EAGVTQFPSHSVIEKGQTVTLRCDPISGHDNLYWYRRVMGKEIKFLLHFVKESKQDESGMPNNRFLAERTGGTYSTLKVQPAELEDSGVYFCASSETGYYGYTFGSGTRLTVV.

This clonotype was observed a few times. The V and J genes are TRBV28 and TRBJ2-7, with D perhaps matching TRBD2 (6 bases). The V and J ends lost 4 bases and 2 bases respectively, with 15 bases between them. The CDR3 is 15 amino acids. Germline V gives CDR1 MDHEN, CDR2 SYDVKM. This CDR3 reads CASSSSATAAYEQYF. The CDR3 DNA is TGTGCCAGCAGTTCTAGCGCCACGGCGGCCTACGAGCAGTACTTC.

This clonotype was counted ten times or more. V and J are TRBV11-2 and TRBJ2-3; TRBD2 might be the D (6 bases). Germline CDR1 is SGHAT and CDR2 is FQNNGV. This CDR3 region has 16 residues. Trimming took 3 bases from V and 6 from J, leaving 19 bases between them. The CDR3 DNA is TGTGCCAGCAGCTTCATAGGGGAGACTAGAGGGGATACGCAGTATTTT. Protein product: CASSFIGETRGDTQYF.

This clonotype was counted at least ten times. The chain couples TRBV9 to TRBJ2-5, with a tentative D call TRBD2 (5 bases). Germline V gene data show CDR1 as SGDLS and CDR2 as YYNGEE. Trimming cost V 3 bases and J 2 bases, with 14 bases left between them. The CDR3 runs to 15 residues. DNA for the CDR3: TGTGCCAGCAGCGCAGTCGGGATCCTTCAAGAGACCCAGTACTTC. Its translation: CASSAVGILQETQYF.

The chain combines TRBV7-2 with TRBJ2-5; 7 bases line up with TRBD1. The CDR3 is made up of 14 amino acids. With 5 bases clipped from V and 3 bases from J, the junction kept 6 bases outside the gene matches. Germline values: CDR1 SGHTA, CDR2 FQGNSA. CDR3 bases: TGTGCCAGCAGCCGAACAGGGACAGAAGAGACCCAGTACTTC. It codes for CASSRTGTEETQYF. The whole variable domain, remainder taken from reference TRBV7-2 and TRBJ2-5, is GAGVSQSPSNKVTEKGKDVELRCDPISGHTALYWYRQSLGQGLEFLIYFQGNSAPDKSGLPSDRFSAERTGGSVSTLTIQRTQQEDSAVYLCASSRTGTEETQYFGPGTRLLVL.

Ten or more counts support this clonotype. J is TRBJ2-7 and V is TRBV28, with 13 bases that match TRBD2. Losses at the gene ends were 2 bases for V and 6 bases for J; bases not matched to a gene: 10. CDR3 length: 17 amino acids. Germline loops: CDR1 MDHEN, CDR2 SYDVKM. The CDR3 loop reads CASSLNGLAGVVGEQYF. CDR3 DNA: TGTGCCAGCAGTTTAAATGGACTAGCGGGAGTGGTAGGCGAGCAGTACTTC.

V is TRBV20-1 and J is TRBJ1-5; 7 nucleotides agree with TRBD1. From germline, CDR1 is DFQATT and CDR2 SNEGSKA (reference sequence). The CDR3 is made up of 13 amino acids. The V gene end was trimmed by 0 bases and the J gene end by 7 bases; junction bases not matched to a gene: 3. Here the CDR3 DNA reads TGCAGTGCTAGAGACAGGGGGAGGCAGCCCCAGCATTTT. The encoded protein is CSARDRGRQPQHF.

The CDR3 loop reads CASSIDRGTRYEQYF. CDR3 in DNA: TGTGCCAGCAGCATCGACAGGGGGACCCGCTACGAGCAGTACTTC. The V gene is TRBV7-2, the J gene TRBJ2-7; 9 bases are shared with TRBD1. Germline trimming cut 5 bases from V and 3 bases from J; bases unmatched to any gene: 8. CDR1 SGHTA and CDR2 FQGNSA come from the germline V gene. CDR3 size: 15 residues.

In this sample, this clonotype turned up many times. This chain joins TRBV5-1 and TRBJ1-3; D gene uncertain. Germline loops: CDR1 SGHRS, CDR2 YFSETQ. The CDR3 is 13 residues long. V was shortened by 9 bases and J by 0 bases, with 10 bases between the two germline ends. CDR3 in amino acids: CATRPDSGNTIYF. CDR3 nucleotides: TGCGCCACGCGACCGGACTCTGGAAACACCATATATTTT.

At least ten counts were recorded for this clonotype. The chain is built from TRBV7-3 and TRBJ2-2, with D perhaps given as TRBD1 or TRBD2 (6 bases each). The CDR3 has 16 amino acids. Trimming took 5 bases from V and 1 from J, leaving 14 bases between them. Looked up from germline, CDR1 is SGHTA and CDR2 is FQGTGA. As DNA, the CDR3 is TGTGCCAGCAGCCCGCCGGGGGCGCGGAACACCGGGGAGCTGTTTTTT. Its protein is CASSPPGARNTGELFF.

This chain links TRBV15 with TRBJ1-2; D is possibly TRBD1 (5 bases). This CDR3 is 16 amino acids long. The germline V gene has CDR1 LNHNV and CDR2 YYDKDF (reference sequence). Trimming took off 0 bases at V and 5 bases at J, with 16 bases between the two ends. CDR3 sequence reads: CATSRDGPGRGYGYTF. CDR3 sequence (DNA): TGTGCCACCAGCAGAGATGGACCGGGACGAGGTTATGGCTACACCTTC.

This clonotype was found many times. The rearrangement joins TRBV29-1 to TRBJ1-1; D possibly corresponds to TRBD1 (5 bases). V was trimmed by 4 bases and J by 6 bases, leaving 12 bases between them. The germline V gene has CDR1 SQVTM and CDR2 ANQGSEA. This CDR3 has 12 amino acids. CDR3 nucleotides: TGCAGCGTTGTATCCAGGGATGCTGAAGCTTTCTTT. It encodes CSVVSRDAEAFF.

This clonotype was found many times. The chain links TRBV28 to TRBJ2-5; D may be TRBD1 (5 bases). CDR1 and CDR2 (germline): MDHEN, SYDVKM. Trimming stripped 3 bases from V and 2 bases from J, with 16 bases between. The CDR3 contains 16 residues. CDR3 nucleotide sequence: TGTGCCAGCAGTTTTAATAGGGGATTTGAACAAGAGACCCAGTACTTC. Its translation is CASSFNRGFEQETQYF.

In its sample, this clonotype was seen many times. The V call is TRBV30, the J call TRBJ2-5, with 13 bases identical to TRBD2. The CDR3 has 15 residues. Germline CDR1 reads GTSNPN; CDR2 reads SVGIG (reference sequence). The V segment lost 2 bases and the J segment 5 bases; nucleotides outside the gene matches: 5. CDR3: CAWSRGLAGPETQYF. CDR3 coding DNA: TGTGCCTGGAGTCGGGGACTAGCGGGACCCGAGACCCAGTACTTC.

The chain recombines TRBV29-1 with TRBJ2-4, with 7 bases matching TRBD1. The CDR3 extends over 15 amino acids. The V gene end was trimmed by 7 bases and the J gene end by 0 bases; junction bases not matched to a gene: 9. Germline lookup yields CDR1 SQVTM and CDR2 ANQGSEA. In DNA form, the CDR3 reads TGCAGCGCCCTGGGACAGTCACTAGCCAAAAACATTCAGTACTTC. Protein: CSALGQSLAKNIQYF.

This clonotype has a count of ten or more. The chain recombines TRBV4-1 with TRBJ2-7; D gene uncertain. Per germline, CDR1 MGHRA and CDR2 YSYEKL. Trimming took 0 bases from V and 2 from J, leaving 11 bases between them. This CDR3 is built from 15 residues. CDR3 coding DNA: TGCGCCAGCAGCCAAGATCGGTGGGAAACCTACGAGCAGTACTTC. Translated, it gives CASSQDRWETYEQYF.

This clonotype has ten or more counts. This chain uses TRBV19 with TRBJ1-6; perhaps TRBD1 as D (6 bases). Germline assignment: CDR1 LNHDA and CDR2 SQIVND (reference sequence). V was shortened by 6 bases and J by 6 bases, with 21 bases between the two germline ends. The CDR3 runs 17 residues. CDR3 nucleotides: TGTGCCAGTAGGAACCGGGACACAGCATCTGGTAATTCACCCCTCCACTTT. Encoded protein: CASRNRDTASGNSPLHF.

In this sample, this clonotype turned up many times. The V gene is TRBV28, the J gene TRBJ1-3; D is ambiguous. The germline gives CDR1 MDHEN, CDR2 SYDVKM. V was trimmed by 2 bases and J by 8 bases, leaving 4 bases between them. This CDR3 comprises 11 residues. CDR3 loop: CASSLGYTIYF. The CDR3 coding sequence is TGTGCCAGCAGTTTAGGGTACACCATATATTTT.

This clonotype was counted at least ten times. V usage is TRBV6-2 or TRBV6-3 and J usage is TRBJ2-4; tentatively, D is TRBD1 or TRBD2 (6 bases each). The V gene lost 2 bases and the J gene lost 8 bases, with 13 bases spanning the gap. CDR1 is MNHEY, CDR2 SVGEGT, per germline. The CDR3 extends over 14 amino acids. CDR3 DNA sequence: TGTGCCAGCAGTTACACCCAGAGGGGGGACATTCAGTACTTC. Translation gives CASSYTQRGDIQYF.

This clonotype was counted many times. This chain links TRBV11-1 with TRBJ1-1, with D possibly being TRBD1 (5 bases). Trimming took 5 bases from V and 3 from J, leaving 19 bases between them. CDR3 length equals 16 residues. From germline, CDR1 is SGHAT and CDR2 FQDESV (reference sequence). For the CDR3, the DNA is TGTGCCAGCAGCCCCCCGGGGCAGGACGAACACACTGAAGCTTTCTTT. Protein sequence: CASSPPGQDEHTEAFF.

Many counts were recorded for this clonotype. The DNA of the CDR3 is TGTGCCAGCAGCCACAAGGGGGGGGCAGAAGAGCAGTACTTC. Amino acids: CASSHKGGAEEQYF. This chain joins TRBV3-1 and TRBJ2-7; D is possibly TRBD2 (7 bases). The CDR3 runs to 14 residues. Trimming took 3 bases from V and 7 from J, leaving 16 bases between them. CDR1 LGHDT and CDR2 YNNKEL come from the germline V gene (reference sequence).

CDR3 sequence: CSARGLGEQYF. CDR3 DNA: TGCAGTGCTAGAGGATTGGGGGAGCAGTACTTC. The V call is TRBV20-1, the J call TRBJ2-7, with D hard to call. This CDR3 comprises 11 residues. V dropped 1 base and J dropped 7 bases, with 8 bases sitting between them. CDR1 is DFQATT, CDR2 SNEGSKA, per germline (reference sequence).

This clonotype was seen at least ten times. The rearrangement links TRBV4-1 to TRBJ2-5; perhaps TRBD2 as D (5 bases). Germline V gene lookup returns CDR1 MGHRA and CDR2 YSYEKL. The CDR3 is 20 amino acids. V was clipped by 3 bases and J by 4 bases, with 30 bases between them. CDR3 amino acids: CASSHDTGLAATAMGETQYF. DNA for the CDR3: TGCGCCAGCAGCCACGATACCGGACTTGCGGCGACGGCAATGGGAGAGACCCAGTACTTC.

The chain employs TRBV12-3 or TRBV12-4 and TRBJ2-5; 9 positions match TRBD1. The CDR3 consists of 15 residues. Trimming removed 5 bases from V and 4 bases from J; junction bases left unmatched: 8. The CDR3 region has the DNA TGTGCCAGCAGTGCCGGGACAGGGATTGGAGAGACCCAGTACTTC. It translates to CASSAGTGIGETQYF.

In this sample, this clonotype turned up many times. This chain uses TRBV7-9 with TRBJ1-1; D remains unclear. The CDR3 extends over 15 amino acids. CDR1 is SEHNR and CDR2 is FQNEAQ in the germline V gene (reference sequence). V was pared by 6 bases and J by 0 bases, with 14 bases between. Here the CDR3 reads CASRSYEALNTEAFF. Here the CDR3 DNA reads TGTGCCAGCAGGTCCTACGAGGCGTTGAACACTGAAGCTTTCTTT.

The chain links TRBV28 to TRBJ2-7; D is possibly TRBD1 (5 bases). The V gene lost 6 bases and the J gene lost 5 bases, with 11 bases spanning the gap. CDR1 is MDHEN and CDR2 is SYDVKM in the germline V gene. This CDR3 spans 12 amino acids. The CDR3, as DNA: TGTGCCAGCAGGCCAGGGTTCCACGAGCAGTACTTC. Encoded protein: CASRPGFHEQYF.

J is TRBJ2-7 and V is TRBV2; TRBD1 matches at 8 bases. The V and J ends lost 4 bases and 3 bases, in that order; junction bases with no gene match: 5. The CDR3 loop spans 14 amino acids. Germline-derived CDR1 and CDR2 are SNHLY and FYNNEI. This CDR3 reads CASSAGTGYYEQYF. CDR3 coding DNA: TGTGCCAGCAGTGCGGGGACAGGTTACTACGAGCAGTACTTC.

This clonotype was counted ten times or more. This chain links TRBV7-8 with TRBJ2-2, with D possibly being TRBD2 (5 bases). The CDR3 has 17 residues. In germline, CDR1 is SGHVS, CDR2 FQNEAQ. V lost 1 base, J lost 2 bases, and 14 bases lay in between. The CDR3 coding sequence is TGTGCCAGCAGCTTAGTATTGTCTAGCACTAACACCGGGGAGCTGTTTTTT. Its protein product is CASSLVLSSTNTGELFF. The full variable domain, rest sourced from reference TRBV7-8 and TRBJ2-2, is GAGVSQSPRYKVAKRGQDVALRCDPISGHVSLFWYQQALGQGPEFLTYFQNEAQLDKSGLPSDRFFAERPEGSVSTLKIQRTQQEDSAVYLCASSLVLSSTNTGELFFGEGSRLTVL.